One and the same sample provided the 20 T cell receptor beta chains below, sequenced in a study of control samples from healthy donors and cancer patients. Here immunoSEQ multiplex PCR was the method, and the copy in TCRdb shows in-frame clones only, minus some. The sample consists of almost 90,000 clones, roughly nine tenths of them appearing once. Sequenced sample: blood. Source of these receptors: a young man in good health.

The chain links TRBV7-9 to TRBJ1-1; D remains ambiguous. The CDR3 is made up of 11 amino acids. V shed 5 bases and J shed 6 bases, with 7 bases lying between them. In germline, CDR1 is SEHNR, CDR2 FQNEAQ (reference sequence). In DNA, the CDR3 is TGTGCCAGCAGCCAGGAAGCTGAAGCTTTCTTT. Residues: CASSQEAEAFF. Drawing the rest from reference TRBV7-9 and TRBJ1-1, the complete variable domain is DTGVSQNPRHKITKRGQNVTFRCDPISEHNRLYWYRQTLGQGPEFLTYFQNEAQLEKSRLLSDRFSAERPKGSFSTLEIQRTEQGDSAMYLCASSQEAEAFFGQGTRLTVV.

The chain recombines TRBV24-1 with TRBJ2-1; TRBD1 agrees at 7 bases. The V and J ends lost 9 bases and 10 bases, in that order; junction bases with no gene match: 11. Germline V lookup: CDR1 KGHDR, CDR2 SFDVKD. The CDR3 length is 13 residues. The CDR3 sequence is CATGDSSWGEQFF. The DNA for the CDR3 is TGTGCCACCGGGGACAGTTCGTGGGGGGAGCAGTTCTTC.

This sequence joins TRBV3-1 (or the pseudogene TRBV3-2) and TRBJ2-3, with a possible D match to TRBD2 (5 bases). The V end lost 4 bases, the J end lost 1 base, and 6 bases lay between the germline ends. This CDR3 comprises 13 residues. The germline CDR1 and CDR2 sequences are LGHDT and YNNKEL (reference sequence). The CDR3 region is CASSPRGTDTQYF. CDR3 DNA: TGTGCCAGCAGCCCGCGGGGCACAGATACGCAGTATTTT.

This clone came up a few times. The chain recombines TRBV5-1 with TRBJ2-1; TRBD1 matches 10 bases. Per the germline V gene, CDR1 is SGHRS and CDR2 is YFSETQ. Germline trimming cut 0 bases from V and 5 bases from J; bases unmatched to any gene: 2. CDR3 size: 15 residues. Here the CDR3 reads CASSLEGQGHNEQFF. CDR3 nucleotide sequence: TGCGCCAGCAGCTTGGAGGGACAGGGGCACAATGAGCAGTTCTTC.

The gene calls are TRBV12-3 or TRBV12-4 and TRBJ2-1, with D unclear. The CDR3 is 12 residues long. Trimming pared 5 bases from V and 4 bases from J, leaving 6 bases between. The CDR3 sequence: CASSKDYNEQFF. DNA for the CDR3: TGTGCCAGCAGTAAAGATTACAATGAGCAGTTCTTC.

The chain combines TRBV7-2 with TRBJ2-7; 8 nucleotides line up with TRBD2. The junction had 9 bases not matched to a gene; V was cut back by 5 bases and J by 6 bases. This CDR3 comprises 14 residues. Germline-derived CDR1 and CDR2 are SGHTA and FQGNSA. CDR3 loop: CASSTKAGAGEQYF. The CDR3 DNA is TGTGCCAGCAGCACTAAAGCGGGGGCGGGCGAGCAGTACTTC.

This clone turned up a few times. The V and J genes are TRBV18 and TRBJ1-6, with 9 bases fitting TRBD1. This CDR3 is built from 15 residues. Trimming cost V 2 bases and J 6 bases; bases outside gene matches: 2. CDR1 and CDR2 from the germline V gene are KGHSH and LQKENI. DNA of the CDR3: TGTGCCAGCTCACCAACAGGGGGCAGTAATTCACCCCTCCACTTT. This translates into CASSPTGGSNSPLHF.

This clone was picked up one time. CDR3: CAIRTDGAGDTQYF. The CDR3 DNA reads TGTGCCATCCGGACAGACGGCGCCGGAGATACGCAGTATTTT. This sequence joins TRBV10-3 and TRBJ2-3; possible D gene TRBD1, 6 bases. This CDR3 has 14 amino acids. Trimming removed 8 bases from V and 5 bases from J, with 17 bases in between. The germline V gene has CDR1 ENHRY and CDR2 SYGVKD.

V is TRBV5-6 and J is TRBJ2-1; 9 positions agree with TRBD1. The CDR3 spans 15 residues. The V gene end was trimmed by 2 bases and the J gene end by 6 bases; junction bases not matched to a gene: 6. Germline V gene lookup returns CDR1 SGHDT and CDR2 YYEEEE. In DNA form, the CDR3 reads TGTGCCAGCAGCTTTCCGGGACAGGGATTCAATGAGCAGTTCTTC. Translated: CASSFPGQGFNEQFF.

This clone was detected only a few times. The chain recombines TRBV3-1 (or the pseudogene TRBV3-2) with TRBJ1-1, with D unclear. V was shortened by 5 bases and J by 4 bases, with 14 bases between the two germline ends. The CDR3 runs 14 residues. Germline V CDR1 and CDR2: LGHDT, YNNKEL (reference sequence). The chain's CDR3 is CASSSDIMGTEAFF. CDR3 bases: TGTGCCAGCAGCTCCGATATAATGGGCACTGAAGCTTTCTTT.

The rearrangement joins TRBV12-2 to TRBJ2-5. TRBV12-2 is recorded as a pseudogene. This CDR3 comprises 16 residues. CDR3 sequence (DNA): TGTGCAAGTCGCTTAGTTCTGAAAAATTACCAAGAGACCCAGTACTTC. This encodes CASRLVLKNYQETQYF.

This chain uses TRBV9 with TRBJ2-5, with 8 positions matching TRBD2. The CDR3 is 15 amino acids. Germline lookup yields CDR1 SGDLS and CDR2 YYNGEE. The junction had 6 bases not matched to a gene; V was cut back by 0 bases and J by 5 bases. The CDR3 protein is CASSVVGLVGETQYF. The CDR3 DNA is TGTGCCAGCAGCGTAGTGGGACTAGTAGGGGAGACCCAGTACTTC. Supplemented by reference TRBV9 and TRBJ2-5, the full variable domain reads DSGVTQTPKHLITATGQRVTLRCSPRSGDLSVYWYQQSLDQGLQFLIQYYNGEERAKGNILERFSAQQFPDLHSELNLSSLELGDSALYFCASSVVGLVGETQYFGPGTRLLVL.

The chain joins TRBV21-1 to TRBJ1-1; TRBD1, the table's D call, was not compared with the DNA. TRBV21-1 is marked as a pseudogene. CDR3 length equals 17 residues. For the CDR3, the DNA is TGTGCCAGCAGCAAAGCCCCGGACAGGGAGGTAAACACTGAAGCTTTCTTT. It yields the protein CASSKAPDREVNTEAFF.

V and J are TRBV29-1 and TRBJ1-2; weak D call: TRBD1 (5 bases). CDR1 and CDR2 from the germline V gene are SQVTM and ANQGSEA. Trimming left V 3 bases short and J 3 bases short, with 14 bases between. This CDR3 comprises 14 residues. CDR3 loop: CSVEGRGGDYGYTF. The CDR3 bases are TGCAGCGTTGAGGGGCGGGGAGGAGACTATGGCTACACCTTC.

The rearrangement links TRBV19 to TRBJ1-5; no clear D gene. The germline V gene encodes CDR1 LNHDA and CDR2 SQIVND (reference sequence). V lost 6 bases and J lost 3, with 15 bases in between. CDR3 length equals 15 residues. The CDR3 is CASRFDVANNQPQHF. The CDR3 coding sequence is TGTGCCAGTAGGTTCGACGTAGCCAACAATCAGCCCCAGCATTTT.

The gene calls are TRBV19 and TRBJ1-2; no definite D call. V was cut by 6 bases and J by 3 bases, with 17 bases left in between. The CDR3 sequence is 15 residues long. Germline V gives CDR1 LNHDA, CDR2 SQIVND (reference sequence). The CDR3 bases are TGTGCCAGTAGATCCCTCGAGGAGGCCCACTATGGCTACACCTTC. Translation gives CASRSLEEAHYGYTF.

This clone was recorded a few times. V gene TRBV5-4 combines with J gene TRBJ1-5, with 10 nucleotides matching TRBD1. The germline V gene encodes CDR1 SGHNT and CDR2 YYREEE (reference sequence). Unmatched junction bases numbered 4, after V lost 1 base and J lost 6 bases. This CDR3 is built from 15 residues. CDR3 sequence reads: CASSLRDRGGQPQHF. For the CDR3, the DNA is TGTGCCAGCAGCTTGAGGGACAGGGGAGGTCAGCCCCAGCATTTT.

The rearrangement joins TRBV5-1 to TRBJ2-1, with 11 bases identical to TRBD2. V lost 3 bases to trimming and J lost 5 bases; unmatched junction nucleotides: 10. Germline V CDR1 and CDR2: SGHRS, YFSETQ. The CDR3 contains 17 residues. Here the CDR3 DNA reads TGCGCCAGCAGCTCACTAGCGGGGGAGGTTATGGACAATGAGCAGTTCTTC. It specifies CASSSLAGEVMDNEQFF.

This chain joins TRBV18 and TRBJ2-7; D is possibly TRBD2 (5 bases). Germline V gene lookup returns CDR1 KGHSH and CDR2 LQKENI. The CDR3 length is 13 residues. Trimming stripped 4 bases from V and 5 bases from J, with 12 bases between. CDR3 bases: TGTGCCAGCTCACTGATTGACGGGAACGAGCAGTACTTC. Translating it yields CASSLIDGNEQYF.

This chain joins TRBV27 and TRBJ2-1; TRBD2 matches 10 bases. The CDR3 contains 16 residues. The junction had 2 bases not matched to a gene; V was cut back by 3 bases and J by 0 bases. Per the germline V gene, CDR1 is MNHEY and CDR2 is SMNVEV (reference sequence). The chain's CDR3 is CASSFLAGVSYNEQFF. The CDR3, as DNA: TGTGCCAGCAGTTTTCTAGCGGGGGTCTCCTACAATGAGCAGTTCTTC.